These T cell receptor beta chains were read from a single sample in a study of cytomegalovirus exposure and HLA in healthy donors. The data were produced by immunoSEQ multiplex PCR, yet TCRdb's version contains in-frame clones alone and is incomplete. In the table there are about 130,000 clones, about four fifths of which are singletons. The specimen sequenced was PBMCs. These receptors all stem from a man aged 25-45 years in good health. Each CDR3 is given with its conserved first and last residue. The order of the fields is CDR3 protein, CDR3 DNA, D gene, J gene, clone size, V gene. The D gene is left open where the match is weak. Only some rows state a clone size, as once, few, many or a class for expanded clones.

CASSMDSMYGYTF | TGTGCCAGCAGTATGGACAGCATGTATGGCTACACCTTC | NA | TRBJ1-2 | NA | TRBV6-6
CASSIGLADTQYF | TGTGCCAGTAGTATTGGACTAGCGGATACGCAGTATTTT | TRBD2 | TRBJ2-3 | NA | TRBV19
CASSQEQGGSYEQYF | TGCGCCAGCAGCCAAGAGCAGGGGGGCTCCTACGAGCAGTACTTC | NA | TRBJ2-7 | NA | TRBV4-1
CASSTGVWSSGANVLTF | TGTGCCAGCAGTACAGGGGTTTGGAGCTCTGGGGCCAACGTCCTGACTTTC | TRBD1 | TRBJ2-6 | NA | TRBV27
CASSPRGAGWYEQYF | TGTGCCAGCAGCCCACGAGGTGCAGGGTGGTACGAGCAGTACTTC | NA | TRBJ2-7 | few | TRBV28
CASRSGASTDTQYF | TGTGCCAGTAGAAGCGGGGCGAGCACAGATACGCAGTATTTT | TRBD2 | TRBJ2-3 | NA | TRBV19
CASSSDRHNEKLFF | TGTGCCAGCAGTTCAGACAGGCACAATGAAAAACTGTTTTTT | NA | TRBJ1-4 | few | TRBV6-5
CASSPVRGLNTGELFF | TGTGCCAGCTCACCCGTACGGGGACTCAACACCGGGGAGCTGTTTTTT | NA | TRBJ2-2 | NA | TRBV18
CASSPTGGARGDGYTF | TGCGCCAGCAGCCCGACCGGAGGGGCCCGGGGGGATGGCTACACCTTC | NA | TRBJ1-2 | once | TRBV5-1
CASRARGSSYNEQFF | TGTGCCAGCAGGGCACGTGGGAGCTCCTACAATGAGCAGTTCTTC | NA | TRBJ2-1 | NA | TRBV5-8
CASSQEPSGGPYEQYF | TGCGCCAGCAGCCAAGAACCTAGCGGGGGCCCCTACGAGCAGTACTTC | TRBD2 | TRBJ2-7 | once | TRBV4-1
CASSKERTSYEQYF | TGTGCCAGCAGTAAGGAGAGGACTTCCTACGAGCAGTACTTC | NA | TRBJ2-7 | NA | TRBV7-2
CSAGGSSYEQYF | TGCAGCGCGGGGGGCAGCTCCTACGAGCAGTACTTC | NA | TRBJ2-7 | NA | TRBV29-1
CASSPRDYSSPGVPHEQFF | TGTGCCAGCAGCCCGCGGGACTATAGTTCCCCGGGGGTACCCCATGAGCAGTTCTTC | TRBD2 | TRBJ2-1 | once | TRBV11-3
CAIAASFNTEAFF | TGTGCCATAGCGGCCTCGTTTAACACTGAAGCTTTCTTT | NA | TRBJ1-1 | NA | TRBV7-9
CASSGGDRDNQPQHF | TGTGCCAGCAGTGGCGGTGACAGGGACAATCAGCCCCAGCATTTT | TRBD1 | TRBJ1-5 | NA | TRBV6-5
CASRRGYTGELFF | TGTGCCAGCAGACGAGGGTACACCGGGGAGCTGTTTTTT | NA | TRBJ2-2 | NA | TRBV6-1
CASSFSAGEQFF | TGTGCCAGCAGCTTTAGCGCGGGTGAGCAGTTCTTC | NA | TRBJ2-1 | NA | TRBV7-8
CAISELRERDTQYF | TGTGCCATCAGTGAGCTACGGGAGAGGGATACGCAGTATTTT | NA | TRBJ2-3 | NA | TRBV10-3
CSADGSLAGVVNEQFF | TGCAGCGCTGACGGCAGCTTAGCGGGAGTAGTCAATGAGCAGTTCTTC | TRBD2 | TRBJ2-1 | NA | TRBV29-1
CASSQERSYNEQFF | TGCGCCAGCAGCCAAGAGCGGTCCTACAATGAGCAGTTCTTC | NA | TRBJ2-1 | NA | TRBV4-3
CASSTPAGLGYGYTF | TGTGCCAGCAGCACACCCGCGGGTCTGGGCTACGGCTACACCTTC | NA | TRBJ1-2 | NA | TRBV7-9
CASSLGGVNQPQHF | TGCGCCAGCAGCTTGGGGGGGGTCAATCAGCCCCAGCATTTT | NA | TRBJ1-5 | NA | TRBV5-1
CAISGGLAGETQYF | TGTGCCATCAGTGGGGGACTAGCGGGAGAGACCCAGTACTTC | TRBD2 | TRBJ2-5 | NA | TRBV10-3
CASRPRGNEQYF | TGTGCCAGCAGACCAAGAGGGAACGAGCAGTACTTC | NA | TRBJ2-7 | NA | TRBV6-5
CASKSSGIREQYF | TGTGCCAGCAAATCTAGCGGGATTAGGGAGCAGTACTTC | TRBD2 | TRBJ2-7 | NA | TRBV4-2
CASSPSHRATGWYEQFF | TGCGCCAGCAGCCCCTCCCACCGGGCCACAGGGTGGTATGAGCAGTTCTTC | NA | TRBJ2-1 | NA | TRBV4-1
CASFQRGNNEQFF | TGCGCCAGCTTTCAGAGAGGGAACAATGAGCAGTTCTTC | NA | TRBJ2-1 | NA | TRBV5-1
CASSPPSYGYTF | TGTGCCAGCAGCCCACCGAGCTATGGCTACACCTTC | NA | TRBJ1-2 | NA | TRBV6-6
CRPTGTDTQYF | TGCAGGCCGACGGGGACAGATACGCAGTATTTT | NA | TRBJ2-3 | NA | TRBV20-1
CASSYAGGYEQYF | TGTGCCAGCAGTTACGCAGGGGGCTACGAGCAGTACTTC | TRBD1 | TRBJ2-7 | NA | TRBV6-5
CASSIGAPTTGELFF | TGTGCCAGTAGTATAGGAGCACCCACCACCGGGGAGCTGTTTTTT | NA | TRBJ2-2 | NA | TRBV19
CASSLGPGTSGRGYNEQFF | TGTGCCAGCAGCTTAGGCCCCGGGACTAGCGGGAGGGGGTACAATGAGCAGTTCTTC | TRBD2 | TRBJ2-1 | NA | TRBV7-9
CASSRGAGGPGSYNEQFF | TGTGCCAGCAGCCGAGGGGCGGGAGGGCCGGGTTCCTACAATGAGCAGTTCTTC | TRBD2 | TRBJ2-1 | NA | TRBV5-8
CAWSVLGGGYTF | TGTGCCTGGAGTGTCCTCGGGGGGGGCTACACCTTC | NA | TRBJ1-2 | NA | TRBV30
CASSQLVEQFF | TGTGCCAGCAGTCAACTAGTTGAGCAGTTCTTC | NA | TRBJ2-1 | NA | TRBV28
CASSETPGTDTQYF | TGTGCCAGCAGTGAGACCCCGGGTACAGATACGCAGTATTTT | NA | TRBJ2-3 | few | TRBV6-4
CASTLSGRGRAVTGSQYF | TGTGCCAGCACTTTATCAGGGAGGGGCCGCGCCGTGACGGGGTCCCAGTACTTC | TRBD2 | TRBJ2-5 | NA | TRBV28
CASSLRTSGKTDTQYF | TGTGCCAGCAGTCTCCGGACTAGCGGGAAAACAGATACGCAGTATTTT | TRBD2 | TRBJ2-3 | NA | TRBV27
CASSQENTGGYTF | TGTGCCAGCAGCCAAGAAAACACAGGGGGCTACACCTTC | NA | TRBJ1-2 | NA | TRBV14
CASRGTGDITDTQYF | TGTGCCAGCAGAGGTACAGGGGATATCACAGATACGCAGTATTTT | TRBD1 | TRBJ2-3 | few | TRBV7-9
CASSREGPDEQFF | TGTGCCAGCAGCCGGGAGGGCCCAGATGAGCAGTTCTTC | TRBD2 | TRBJ2-1 | NA | TRBV9
CASSKGTEISYEQYF | TGTGCCAGCAGCAAAGGGACAGAGATATCCTACGAGCAGTACTTC | NA | TRBJ2-7 | NA | TRBV21-1
CASSPGLAYNEQFF | TGTGCCAGCAGCCCGGGACTAGCTTACAATGAGCAGTTCTTC | TRBD2 | TRBJ2-1 | NA | TRBV13
CASGLAGLAGANTGELFF | TGTGCTAGTGGTTTGGCCGGTCTAGCGGGAGCCAACACCGGGGAGCTGTTTTTT | TRBD2 | TRBJ2-2 | NA | TRBV12-5
CASSPLRAQNNEQFF | TGTGCCAGCAGCCCCCTCCGAGCGCAGAACAATGAGCAGTTCTTC | NA | TRBJ2-1 | NA | TRBV7-9
CAWTRQISGNTIYF | TGTGCCTGGACCCGACAGATCTCTGGAAACACCATATATTTT | NA | TRBJ1-3 | NA | TRBV30
CASSLHTGYEQYF | TGTGCCAGCAGCTTACATACGGGCTACGAGCAGTACTTC | NA | TRBJ2-7 | NA | TRBV7-7
CASSPTSGAPGELFF | TGTGCCAGCAGCCCTACGTCAGGGGCACCCGGGGAGCTGTTTTTT | NA | TRBJ2-2 | few | TRBV5-6